What follows is one T cell receptor (beta chain) and its context. The antigen is unknown. Profiling relied on immunoSEQ multiplex PCR, and the TCRdb table lists in-frame clones only, not all of them. The table records about 710,000 clones, roughly 72% of them present only once. This sample is drawn from a study of shared clonotypes between healthy human individuals. Study-wide findings and caveats: At large depth, rarefaction still showed sorted-subset sequencing to be incomplete. Donors were few, which limited the genetic and exposure-history diversity represented.

The CDR3 totals 13 residues. Germline V gives CDR1 SGHAT, CDR2 FQNNGV. Between the trimmed V and J ends, which lost 8 bases and 6 bases, there was a span of 17 bases. Sequenced sample: memory CD4+ T cells sorted from blood. Subset denoted: CD45RA-negative fraction. The chain has TRBV11-2 and TRBJ2-7, with D tentatively TRBD1 (5 bases). This sequence originates from a woman aged 30 to 39 in good health. Here the CDR3 reads CASAWGSTGEQYF. CDR3 DNA: TGTGCCAGCGCCTGGGGCTCGACCGGCGAGCAGTACTTC.